The 32 T cell receptor beta chains presented below share a single source sample, sequenced in a study of blood T cell repertoires in COVID-19. Sequenced by immunoSEQ multiplex PCR; TCRdb stores in-frame clones only, minus some. The sample consists of more than 200,000 clones, roughly 80% of them appearing once. Sequenced material: peripheral blood. These receptors were taken from a man in his sixties with acute or convalescent COVID-19.

The V and J genes are TRBV9 and TRBJ1-2; 10 bases map to TRBD1. This CDR3 has 17 amino acids. The V gene end was trimmed by 3 bases and the J gene end by 4 bases; junction bases not matched to a gene: 12. Per germline, CDR1 SGDLS and CDR2 YYNGEE. This CDR3 reads CASSADRGPTLGYGYTF. The CDR3 DNA reads as TGTGCCAGCAGCGCCGACAGGGGGCCCACTTTGGGCTATGGCTACACCTTC.

This chain links TRBV20-1 with TRBJ2-2; 7 bases line up with TRBD1. J gave up 2 bases and V 3 bases, and 6 bases lay outside the gene matches. The CDR3 loop spans 15 amino acids. CDR1 and CDR2 (germline): DFQATT, SNEGSKA (reference sequence). DNA for the CDR3: TGCAGTGCTAGTAACAGGGGCTCAAACACCGGGGAGCTGTTTTTT. Amino acid sequence: CSASNRGSNTGELFF.

CDR3 DNA: TGTGCCAGCAGCTTAGGGGGCTTGGCAGATACGCAGTATTTT. This gives the protein CASSLGGLADTQYF. This chain links TRBV7-3 with TRBJ2-3; D is perhaps TRBD1 (6 bases). The CDR3 has 14 amino acids. Trimming pared 2 bases from V and 4 bases from J, leaving 10 bases between. Looked up from germline, CDR1 is SGHTA and CDR2 is FQGTGA.

The chain combines TRBV9 with TRBJ1-5; weak D call: TRBD1 (5 bases). V was cut by 5 bases and J by 11 bases, with 20 bases left in between. The germline V gene has CDR1 SGDLS and CDR2 YYNGEE. The CDR3 has 14 residues. The DNA of the CDR3 is TGTGCCAGCAGACCAACAGCGGGGCCCGAAGCCCAGCATTTT. It is translated as CASRPTAGPEAQHF.

J is TRBJ2-6 and V is TRBV30, with D hard to call. Trimming cost V 4 bases and J 4 bases, with 8 bases left between them. Germline CDR1 is GTSNPN and CDR2 is SVGIG (reference sequence). The CDR3 contains 13 residues. The CDR3 here is CAWNSVGANVLTF. The CDR3 DNA reads TGTGCCTGGAATAGTGTCGGGGCCAACGTCCTGACTTTC.

This chain connects TRBV5-4 to TRBJ1-2, with 10 bases that match TRBD1. The germline gives CDR1 SGHNT, CDR2 YYREEE (reference sequence). This CDR3 contains 14 residues. Losses at the gene ends were 2 bases for V and 3 bases for J; bases not matched to a gene: 1. The CDR3: CASSLGTGDYGYTF. Written as DNA, the CDR3 is TGTGCCAGCAGCTTAGGGACAGGGGACTATGGCTACACCTTC.

This clone was seen a handful of times. The chain employs TRBV19 and TRBJ1-5; D not resolved. CDR1 is LNHDA and CDR2 is SQIVND in the germline V gene (reference sequence). Trimming stripped 3 bases from V and 5 bases from J, with 14 bases between. CDR3 length: 15 residues. In DNA, the CDR3 is TGTGCCAGTAGTATTCGCTTCGGGGAGTATCAGCCCCAGCATTTT. Residues: CASSIRFGEYQPQHF.

The CDR3 nucleotides are TGTGCCAGCAGCCTCCCGAGGCTAGCGGGAAGGAATGAGCAGTTCTTC. It encodes CASSLPRLAGRNEQFF. The chain uses TRBV7-9 and TRBJ2-1; 9 bases agree with TRBD2. The germline V gene has CDR1 SEHNR and CDR2 FQNEAQ (reference sequence). This CDR3 contains 16 residues. J was trimmed by 7 bases and V by 5 bases; bases with no gene match: 12.

About this clone: At one end, the junction sequence differs from germline, possibly due to a read error. The chain combines TRBV11-1 with TRBJ2-5, with D hard to call. CDR1 and CDR2 (germline): SGHAT, FQDESV (reference sequence). The CDR3 extends over 14 amino acids. DNA for the CDR3: TGTGCCAGCAGCTTAGGATGGGTCCAAGAGGCCCAGTACTTC. Its protein is CASSLGWVQEAQYF.

Turning to this clone: This specimen includes other DNA sequences encoding the same CDR3. V is TRBV28 and J is TRBJ1-3; weak D call: TRBD1 (5 bases). The germline V gene has CDR1 MDHEN and CDR2 SYDVKM. This CDR3 spans 14 amino acids. The V and J ends lost 3 bases and 4 bases respectively, with 10 bases between them. This CDR3 reads CASSFRGTGNTIYF. Here the CDR3 DNA reads TGTGCCAGCAGTTTTAGGGGTACGGGAAACACCATATATTTT. The whole variable domain, filled in from reference TRBV28 and TRBJ1-3, reads DVKVTQSSRYLVKRTGEKVFLECVQDMDHENMFWYRQDPGLGLRLIYFSYDVKMKEKGDIPEGYSVSREKKERFSLILESASTNQTSMYLCASSFRGTGNTIYFGEGSWLTVV.

The V gene is TRBV4-2, the J gene TRBJ1-5; 9 bases are shared with TRBD1. V was clipped by 3 bases and J by 1 base; unmatched bases: 4. CDR1 and CDR2 (germline): LGHNA, YNFKEQ. The CDR3 runs to 16 residues. The CDR3 reads CASSHGQGRSNQPQHF. The CDR3 nucleotides are TGTGCCAGCAGCCACGGACAGGGGAGGAGCAATCAGCCCCAGCATTTT.

The chain recombines TRBV7-9 with TRBJ1-4; 11 bases line up with TRBD1. J was trimmed by 6 bases and V by 1 base; bases with no gene match: 4. The CDR3 is made up of 16 amino acids. Germline-derived CDR1 and CDR2 are SEHNR and FQNEAQ (reference sequence). CDR3 sequence: CASSLGTGGSDEKLFF. The CDR3, as DNA: TGTGCCAGCAGCTTAGGGACAGGGGGCTCAGATGAAAAACTGTTTTTT.

The chain combines TRBV6-5 with TRBJ1-1, with D unclear. V was cut by 2 bases and J by 3 bases, with 10 bases left in between. This CDR3 has 14 residues. From germline, CDR1 is MNHEY and CDR2 SVGAGI. The CDR3 DNA is TGTGCCAGCAGTTACAGCCCAGCGGACACTGAAGCTTTCTTT. It yields the protein CASSYSPADTEAFF.

The chain recombines TRBV5-1 with TRBJ2-7; 9 bases fit TRBD1. Looked up from germline, CDR1 is SGHRS and CDR2 is YFSETQ. V was clipped by 4 bases and J by 4 bases; unmatched bases: 6. The CDR3 sequence is 14 residues long. CDR3: CASSALTGGYEQYF. CDR3 sequence (DNA): TGCGCCAGCAGCGCGCTGACAGGGGGGTACGAGCAGTACTTC. The complete variable domain, with remaining parts taken from reference TRBV5-1 and TRBJ2-7, reads KAGVTQTPRYLIKTRGQQVTLSCSPISGHRSVSWYQQTPGQGLQFLFEYFSETQRNKGNFPGRFSGRQFSNSRSEMNVSTLELGDSALYLCASSALTGGYEQYFGPGTRLTVT.

V gene TRBV5-1 combines with J gene TRBJ2-3, with 15 nucleotides matching TRBD2. This CDR3 region has 20 residues. With 2 bases clipped from V and 2 bases from J, the junction kept 12 bases outside the gene matches. Germline V gene sequence: CDR1 SGHRS, CDR2 YFSETQ. CDR3: CASSFLGTSGGRWDTDTQYF. Written as DNA, the CDR3 is TGCGCCAGCAGCTTTCTTGGGACTAGCGGGGGGCGGTGGGACACAGATACGCAGTATTTT.

The V gene is TRBV6-5, the J gene TRBJ1-1, with 8 bases lining up with TRBD1. The CDR3 covers 14 residues. V was pared by 5 bases and J by 3 bases, with 5 bases of the junction left unmatched. From germline, CDR1 is MNHEY and CDR2 SVGAGI. In DNA form, the CDR3 reads TGTGCCAGCAGTCCAGGACAGGGATACACTGAAGCTTTCTTT. This translates into CASSPGQGYTEAFF.

The chain is built from TRBV13 and TRBJ2-7, with D perhaps matching TRBD2 (7 bases). The V gene lost 5 bases and the J gene lost 4 bases, with 18 bases spanning the gap. The CDR3 is 15 amino acids. Germline values: CDR1 PRHDT, CDR2 FYEKMQ (reference sequence). DNA for the CDR3: TGTGCCAGCAGCGCACAGGGAGGGGGGTCGTACGAGCAGTACTTC. Amino acid sequence: CASSAQGGGSYEQYF.

V gene TRBV2 combines with J gene TRBJ2-7; tentatively, D is TRBD1 (6 bases). Trimming stripped 6 bases from V and 0 bases from J, with 15 bases between. The CDR3 sequence is 15 residues long. The germline gives CDR1 SNHLY, CDR2 FYNNEI. The CDR3 loop is CASRDSTGPSYEQYF. CDR3 DNA: TGTGCCAGCAGGGATTCAACAGGGCCCTCCTACGAGCAGTACTTC.

The rearrangement links TRBV18 to TRBJ1-1, with a tentative D call TRBD1 (5 bases). Trimming pared 2 bases from V and 6 bases from J, leaving 10 bases between. The CDR3 consists of 13 residues. Germline CDR1 and CDR2: KGHSH and LQKENI. CDR3: CASSPSRDSEAFF. The CDR3, as DNA: TGTGCCAGCTCACCATCCAGGGATTCTGAAGCTTTCTTT.

This clone has only one observation. The chain couples TRBV4-2 to TRBJ2-5; 9 bases line up with TRBD1. Unmatched junction bases numbered 11, after V lost 1 base and J lost 2 bases. This CDR3 comprises 18 residues. Germline CDR1 LGHNA, CDR2 YNFKEQ. The CDR3 loop is CASSQVRAGTGRQETQYF. The CDR3 DNA sequence: TGTGCCAGCAGCCAAGTCCGGGCCGGGACAGGGAGACAAGAGACCCAGTACTTC.

This chain joins TRBV30 and TRBJ2-7, with D possibly TRBD1 on 5 matching bases. The CDR3 runs 14 residues. Germline loops: CDR1 GTSNPN, CDR2 SVGIG (reference sequence). The V end lost 0 bases, the J end lost 3 bases, and 12 bases lay between the germline ends. CDR3 amino acids: CAWSVSQGVYEQYF. CDR3 sequence (DNA): TGTGCCTGGAGTGTAAGTCAGGGTGTCTACGAGCAGTACTTC.

This sequence joins TRBV7-2 and TRBJ2-2; D gene unclear. V was clipped by 0 bases and J by 3 bases, with 11 bases between them. Germline V gene sequence: CDR1 SGHTA, CDR2 FQGNSA. The CDR3 totals 16 residues. The CDR3 DNA is TGTGCCAGCAGCTTAGCGCAGGTTACCTACACCGGGGAGCTGTTTTTT. It codes for CASSLAQVTYTGELFF.

The chain is built from TRBV6-2 or TRBV6-3 and TRBJ2-2, with D uncertain. Germline CDR1 reads MNHEY; CDR2 reads SVGEGT. The V and J ends lost 5 bases and 6 bases respectively, with 16 bases between them. The CDR3 has 15 residues. CDR3 DNA sequence: TGTGCCAGCAGTGATCTAGTTTTTCGGGCCGGGGAGCTGTTTTTT. As protein: CASSDLVFRAGELFF.

The chain combines TRBV2 with TRBJ1-3; 9 nucleotides align to TRBD1. The germline V gene has CDR1 SNHLY and CDR2 FYNNEI. V lost 8 bases to trimming and J lost 4 bases; unmatched junction nucleotides: 6. The CDR3 covers 14 residues. The CDR3 nucleotides read TGTGCCAGCCTAGGGACAGGGAGAGGAAACACCATATATTTT. As protein: CASLGTGRGNTIYF.

The rearrangement joins TRBV2 to TRBJ1-2; perhaps TRBD1 as D (5 bases). The germline V gene has CDR1 SNHLY and CDR2 FYNNEI. V was cut by 6 bases and J by 4 bases, with 12 bases left in between. This CDR3 is 13 amino acids long. CDR3 amino acids: CASSPDTGYGYTF. CDR3 DNA sequence: TGTGCCAGCAGCCCGGACACGGGCTATGGCTACACCTTC.

The rearrangement joins TRBV29-1 to TRBJ2-7, with 8 bases aligning to TRBD2. CDR1 and CDR2 from the germline V gene are SQVTM and ANQGSEA. The CDR3 covers 14 residues. V was clipped by 6 bases and J by 2 bases; unmatched bases: 9. For the CDR3, the DNA is TGCAGCGTCACACGAGCGGGAGCGACCTACGAGCAGTACTTC. It specifies CSVTRAGATYEQYF.

V gene TRBV28 combines with J gene TRBJ2-3, with D perhaps matching TRBD2 (5 bases). Per germline, CDR1 MDHEN and CDR2 SYDVKM. Trimming cost V 6 bases and J 8 bases, with 12 bases left between them. The CDR3 is made up of 12 amino acids. Written as DNA, the CDR3 is TGTGCCAGCAGCCAACTAGTTGGTACGCAGTATTTT. Translating gives CASSQLVGTQYF.

The CDR3 DNA reads as TGTGCCAGCAGTTACTCCTCTCCTAACTATGGCTACACCTTC. Its translation is CASSYSSPNYGYTF. The chain joins TRBV6-5 to TRBJ1-2; D unclear. This CDR3 has 14 amino acids. Germline CDR1 is MNHEY and CDR2 is SVGAGI. The V end was cut by 0 bases, the J end by 0 bases, with 5 bases between.

The rearrangement uses TRBV4-3 and TRBJ1-4, with TRBD1 matching 9 bases. The V gene end was trimmed by 1 base and the J gene end by 8 bases; junction bases not matched to a gene: 2. CDR3 length: 14 amino acids. The germline V gene encodes CDR1 LGHNA and CDR2 YSLEER. CDR3 in DNA: TGCGCCAGCAGCCAAGGACAGGGGGGGGAAAAACTGTTTTTT. It codes for CASSQGQGGEKLFF.

The chain links TRBV25-1 to TRBJ2-7; D ambiguous. This CDR3 is 14 amino acids long. Trimming removed 2 bases at V and 1 base at J, with 9 bases between. Germline values: CDR1 MGHDK, CDR2 SYGVNS. This CDR3 reads CASSEAGGSYEQYF. The CDR3 nucleotides are TGTGCCAGCAGTGAAGCCGGCGGATCCTACGAGCAGTACTTC.

This chain joins TRBV7-9 and TRBJ2-2, with TRBD2 as a possible D gene (5 bases). The V end was cut by 5 bases, the J end by 3 bases, with 10 bases between. The germline CDR1 and CDR2 sequences are SEHNR and FQNEAQ (reference sequence). The CDR3 has 14 amino acids. The CDR3 coding sequence is TGTGCCAGCAGCCGGGGTTCGTACACCGGGGAGCTGTTTTTT. This sequence encodes CASSRGSYTGELFF.

The V and J genes are TRBV5-1 and TRBJ2-1; TRBD1 aligns across 7 bases. This CDR3 is 15 amino acids long. CDR1 SGHRS and CDR2 YFSETQ come from the germline V gene. The V and J ends lost 5 bases and 5 bases, in that order; junction bases with no gene match: 10. CDR3 DNA: TGCGCCAGCAGGCGAGCCGGGACAGTGAACAATGAGCAGTTCTTC. Translating gives CASRRAGTVNNEQFF.